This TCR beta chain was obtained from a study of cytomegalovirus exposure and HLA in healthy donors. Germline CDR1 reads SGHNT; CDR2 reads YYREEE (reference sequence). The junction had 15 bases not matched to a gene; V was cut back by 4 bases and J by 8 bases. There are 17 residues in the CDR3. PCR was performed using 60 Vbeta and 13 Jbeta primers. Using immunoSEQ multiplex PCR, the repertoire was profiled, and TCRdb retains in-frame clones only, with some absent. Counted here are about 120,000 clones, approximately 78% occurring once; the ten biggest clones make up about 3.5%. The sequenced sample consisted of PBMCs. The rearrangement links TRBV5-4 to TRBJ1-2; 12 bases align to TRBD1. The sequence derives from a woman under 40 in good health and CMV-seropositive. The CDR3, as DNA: TGTGCCAGCAGCGTCCTGCGCTCGTATGGGACAGGGGGCGGCTACACCTTC. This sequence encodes CASSVLRSYGTGGGYTF.